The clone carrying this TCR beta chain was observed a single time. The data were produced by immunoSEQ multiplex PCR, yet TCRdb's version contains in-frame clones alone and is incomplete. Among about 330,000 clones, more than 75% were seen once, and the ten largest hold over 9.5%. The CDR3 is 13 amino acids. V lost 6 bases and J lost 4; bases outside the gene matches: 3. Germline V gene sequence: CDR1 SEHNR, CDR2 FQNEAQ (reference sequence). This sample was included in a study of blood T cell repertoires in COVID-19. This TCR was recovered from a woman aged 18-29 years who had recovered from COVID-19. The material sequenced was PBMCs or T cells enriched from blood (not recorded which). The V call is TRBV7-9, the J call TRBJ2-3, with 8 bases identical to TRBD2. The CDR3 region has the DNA TGTGCCAGCAGAAAGGGACTAGCAGATACGCAGTATTTT. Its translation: CASRKGLADTQYF.